This is a list of T cell receptor beta chains from one sample in a study of CD8+ T cells in alopecia areata. Clones were sequenced by immunoSEQ multiplex PCR, and TCRdb holds only the in-frame ones, with some missing. The table records 100,000 to 150,000 clones, 47% of them present only once. Sequenced sample: NKG2D-low CD8+ T cells sorted from blood. The receptors were gathered from a human donor with alopecia areata. Both conserved end residues are part of each CDR3. Each record gives: J gene, D gene, CDR3 length, V gene, clone size, CDR3 protein, CDR3 DNA. D genes are given only for firm matches. Clone size appears in some rows only: once, few, many, or a class for an expanded clone.

J gene: TRBJ1-2; D gene: NA; CDR3 length: 17; V gene: TRBV29-1; clone size: NA; CDR3 protein: CSVDVGTFLRGRSGYTF; CDR3 DNA: TGCAGCGTTGATGTCGGTACATTTTTACGGGGGCGTAGTGGCTACACCTTC
J gene: TRBJ2-6; D gene: NA; CDR3 length: 14; V gene: TRBV25-1; clone size: NA; CDR3 protein: CSVPAPPGANVLTF; CDR3 DNA: TGTTCTGTTCCGGCTCCCCCTGGGGCCAACGTCCTGACTTTC
J gene: TRBJ1-6; D gene: NA; CDR3 length: 13; V gene: TRBV5-6; clone size: NA; CDR3 protein: CATQGQRQSPLHF; CDR3 DNA: TGTGCCACCCAGGGGCAAAGGCAATCACCCCTCCACTTT
J gene: TRBJ2-2; D gene: NA; CDR3 length: 14; V gene: TRBV27; clone size: NA; CDR3 protein: CASSPGLNTGELFF; CDR3 DNA: TGTGCCAGCAGTCCAGGGTTGAACACCGGGGAGCTGTTTTTT
J gene: TRBJ1-1; D gene: NA; CDR3 length: 14; V gene: TRBV29-1; clone size: once; CDR3 protein: CSVEGWEGSTEAFF; CDR3 DNA: TGCAGCGTTGAAGGCTGGGAGGGGAGCACTGAAGCTTTCTTT
J gene: TRBJ2-3; D gene: TRBD1; CDR3 length: 14; V gene: TRBV29-1; clone size: NA; CDR3 protein: CSVEDRDSTDTQYF; CDR3 DNA: TGCAGCGTTGAGGACAGGGATAGCACAGATACGCAGTATTTT
J gene: TRBJ1-4; D gene: NA; CDR3 length: 14; V gene: TRBV29-1; clone size: NA; CDR3 protein: CSVEDPGVNEKLFF; CDR3 DNA: TGCAGCGTTGAAGACCCAGGGGTTAATGAAAAACTGTTTTTT
J gene: TRBJ1-1; D gene: TRBD1; CDR3 length: 14; V gene: TRBV29-1; clone size: few; CDR3 protein: CSVPNRGTNTEAFF; CDR3 DNA: TGCAGCGTTCCAAACAGGGGGACGAACACTGAAGCTTTCTTT
J gene: TRBJ2-1; D gene: NA; CDR3 length: 10; V gene: TRBV2; clone size: NA; CDR3 protein: CASSRNEQFF; CDR3 DNA: TGTGCCAGCAGCCGCAATGAGCAGTTCTTC
J gene: TRBJ1-1; D gene: NA; CDR3 length: 13; V gene: TRBV6-6; clone size: NA; CDR3 protein: CASPPQGHTEAFF; CDR3 DNA: TGTGCCAGCCCCCCGCAGGGACACACTGAAGCTTTCTTT
J gene: TRBJ1-1; D gene: NA; CDR3 length: 13; V gene: TRBV30; clone size: NA; CDR3 protein: CAWAPGQNTEAFF; CDR3 DNA: TGTGCCTGGGCACCTGGACAGAACACTGAAGCTTTCTTT
J gene: TRBJ2-3; D gene: TRBD2; CDR3 length: 18; V gene: TRBV29-1; clone size: few; CDR3 protein: CSAILAGSAHRGADTQYF; CDR3 DNA: TGCAGCGCCATACTAGCGGGGTCTGCCCACCGCGGCGCAGATACGCAGTATTTT
J gene: TRBJ1-5; D gene: NA; CDR3 length: 15; V gene: TRBV7-8; clone size: NA; CDR3 protein: CASSLVDSSNQPQHF; CDR3 DNA: TGTGCCAGCAGCTTAGTGGACAGTAGCAATCAGCCCCAGCATTTT
J gene: TRBJ2-1; D gene: NA; CDR3 length: 10; V gene: TRBV28; clone size: few; CDR3 protein: CASGNNEQFF; CDR3 DNA: TGTGCCAGCGGTAACAATGAGCAGTTCTTC
J gene: TRBJ2-7; D gene: NA; CDR3 length: 15; V gene: TRBV30; clone size: NA; CDR3 protein: CAWSAGTYGSYEQYF; CDR3 DNA: TGTGCCTGGAGTGCAGGGACTTACGGCTCCTACGAGCAGTACTTC
J gene: TRBJ2-5; D gene: TRBD1; CDR3 length: 14; V gene: TRBV7-9; clone size: NA; CDR3 protein: CASRNRQGQETQYF; CDR3 DNA: TGTGCCAGCAGGAATAGACAGGGACAAGAGACCCAGTACTTC
J gene: TRBJ2-7; D gene: NA; CDR3 length: 16; V gene: TRBV30; clone size: NA; CDR3 protein: CAWRETLARRTYEQYF; CDR3 DNA: TGTGCCTGGAGAGAAACCCTCGCCCGACGGACCTACGAGCAGTACTTC
J gene: TRBJ2-2; D gene: NA; CDR3 length: 11; V gene: TRBV27; clone size: NA; CDR3 protein: CASTNTGELFF; CDR3 DNA: TGTGCCAGCACTAACACCGGGGAGCTGTTTTTT
J gene: TRBJ1-2; D gene: NA; CDR3 length: 15; V gene: TRBV9; clone size: few; CDR3 protein: CASSQGTRPEDGYTF; CDR3 DNA: TGTGCCAGCAGCCAGGGCACCCGGCCGGAGGATGGCTACACCTTC
J gene: TRBJ2-5; D gene: NA; CDR3 length: 12; V gene: TRBV25-1; clone size: NA; CDR3 protein: CATEGTQETQYF; CDR3 DNA: TGTGCCACTGAGGGGACTCAAGAGACCCAGTACTTC
J gene: TRBJ1-1; D gene: NA; CDR3 length: 14; V gene: TRBV29-1; clone size: NA; CDR3 protein: CSAVGTEGNTEAFF; CDR3 DNA: TGCAGCGCTGTTGGGACCGAGGGGAACACTGAAGCTTTCTTT
J gene: TRBJ2-7; D gene: NA; CDR3 length: 11; V gene: TRBV2; clone size: NA; CDR3 protein: CASLFQYEQYF; CDR3 DNA: TGTGCCAGCCTCTTCCAGTACGAGCAGTACTTC
J gene: TRBJ2-5; D gene: NA; CDR3 length: 12; V gene: TRBV5-6; clone size: NA; CDR3 protein: CASSSEPGAQYF; CDR3 DNA: TGTGCCAGCAGCTCGGAACCAGGGGCCCAGTACTTC
J gene: TRBJ2-7; D gene: TRBD1; CDR3 length: 12; V gene: TRBV29-1; clone size: NA; CDR3 protein: CSVSGTVDEQYF; CDR3 DNA: TGCAGCGTTTCGGGGACAGTGGACGAGCAGTACTTC
J gene: TRBJ2-7; D gene: TRBD1; CDR3 length: 19; V gene: TRBV5-6; clone size: NA; CDR3 protein: CASSTNRDRVIGPSYEQYF; CDR3 DNA: TGTGCCAGCAGCACCAACCGGGACAGGGTTATTGGTCCCTCCTACGAGCAGTACTTC
J gene: TRBJ1-6; D gene: NA; CDR3 length: 15; V gene: TRBV6-1; clone size: NA; CDR3 protein: CASSEDNQNNSPLHF; CDR3 DNA: TGTGCCAGCAGTGAAGACAACCAGAACAATTCACCCCTCCACTTT
J gene: TRBJ2-7; D gene: TRBD2; CDR3 length: 15; V gene: TRBV29-1; clone size: NA; CDR3 protein: CSAAGTSGRGAEQYF; CDR3 DNA: TGCAGCGCCGCGGGGACTAGCGGGAGGGGAGCCGAGCAGTACTTC
J gene: TRBJ2-1; D gene: TRBD2; CDR3 length: 14; V gene: TRBV9; clone size: NA; CDR3 protein: CASSEAGVGDEQFF; CDR3 DNA: TGTGCCAGCAGCGAGGCGGGAGTTGGCGATGAGCAGTTCTTC
J gene: TRBJ1-1; D gene: TRBD1; CDR3 length: 13; V gene: TRBV29-1; clone size: NA; CDR3 protein: CSAAGQGNTEAFF; CDR3 DNA: TGCAGCGCCGCCGGACAGGGGAACACTGAAGCTTTCTTT
J gene: TRBJ2-7; D gene: TRBD1; CDR3 length: 15; V gene: TRBV29-1; clone size: NA; CDR3 protein: CSVERGDRDSYEQYF; CDR3 DNA: TGCAGCGTTGAGAGGGGAGACAGGGACTCCTACGAGCAGTACTTC
J gene: TRBJ1-2; D gene: NA; CDR3 length: 12; V gene: TRBV29-1; clone size: few; CDR3 protein: CSVVPDGYGYTF; CDR3 DNA: TGCAGCGTTGTTCCGGATGGCTATGGCTACACCTTC
J gene: TRBJ2-7; D gene: NA; CDR3 length: 10; V gene: TRBV2; clone size: NA; CDR3 protein: CASSDYEQYF; CDR3 DNA: TGTGCCAGCAGTGACTACGAGCAGTACTTC
J gene: TRBJ1-1; D gene: NA; CDR3 length: 14; V gene: TRBV29-1; clone size: NA; CDR3 protein: CSVEDETRAIRAFF; CDR3 DNA: TGCAGCGTTGAAGATGAGACCCGGGCGATTCGGGCTTTCTTT
J gene: TRBJ2-3; D gene: TRBD1; CDR3 length: 15; V gene: TRBV5-1; clone size: NA; CDR3 protein: CASFPGTDLTDTQYF; CDR3 DNA: TGCGCCAGCTTCCCCGGGACAGATTTAACAGATACGCAGTATTTT
J gene: TRBJ2-5; D gene: NA; CDR3 length: 16; V gene: TRBV15; clone size: NA; CDR3 protein: CATSQGWDGAWGTQYF; CDR3 DNA: TGTGCCACCAGTCAAGGCTGGGACGGCGCCTGGGGGACCCAGTACTTC
J gene: TRBJ2-3; D gene: NA; CDR3 length: 14; V gene: TRBV4-3; clone size: NA; CDR3 protein: CASSQGNSPDTQYF; CDR3 DNA: TGCGCCAGCAGCCAAGGAAATAGCCCAGATACGCAGTATTTT
J gene: TRBJ2-5; D gene: TRBD2; CDR3 length: 11; V gene: TRBV29-1; clone size: few; CDR3 protein: CSSGGGETQYF; CDR3 DNA: TGCAGCAGCGGGGGAGGAGAGACCCAGTACTTC
J gene: TRBJ2-2; D gene: NA; CDR3 length: 14; V gene: TRBV2; clone size: few; CDR3 protein: CASSEADLTGELFF; CDR3 DNA: TGTGCCAGCAGTGAGGCGGACCTCACCGGGGAGCTGTTTTTT
J gene: TRBJ1-2; D gene: NA; CDR3 length: 11; V gene: TRBV29-1; clone size: few; CDR3 protein: CSVLLPNGYTF; CDR3 DNA: TGCAGCGTACTACTCCCCAATGGCTACACCTTC
J gene: TRBJ2-7; D gene: NA; CDR3 length: 13; V gene: TRBV14; clone size: few; CDR3 protein: CASSQGYRYEQYF; CDR3 DNA: TGTGCCAGCAGCCAAGGGTATCGCTACGAGCAGTACTTC
J gene: TRBJ1-1; D gene: TRBD1; CDR3 length: 14; V gene: TRBV11-2; clone size: NA; CDR3 protein: CASSLRDSNTEAFF; CDR3 DNA: TGTGCCAGCAGCCTCCGGGACAGCAACACTGAAGCTTTCTTT
J gene: TRBJ2-3; D gene: NA; CDR3 length: 10; V gene: TRBV9; clone size: few; CDR3 protein: CASSGDTQYF; CDR3 DNA: TGTGCCAGCAGCGGAGATACGCAGTATTTT
J gene: TRBJ2-7; D gene: NA; CDR3 length: 12; V gene: TRBV2; clone size: NA; CDR3 protein: CASSYRAYEQYF; CDR3 DNA: TGTGCCAGCAGTTATAGAGCCTACGAGCAGTACTTC
J gene: TRBJ2-3; D gene: TRBD2; CDR3 length: 15; V gene: TRBV5-1; clone size: few; CDR3 protein: CASSLLERGSDTQYF; CDR3 DNA: TGCGCCAGCAGCCTCTTGGAGCGGGGGTCAGATACGCAGTATTTT
J gene: TRBJ1-2; D gene: NA; CDR3 length: 12; V gene: TRBV30; clone size: once; CDR3 protein: CAWSWGPEGYTF; CDR3 DNA: TGTGCCTGGAGTTGGGGCCCGGAAGGCTACACCTTC
J gene: TRBJ1-5; D gene: NA; CDR3 length: 13; V gene: TRBV28; clone size: NA; CDR3 protein: CASSVMSNQPQHF; CDR3 DNA: TGTGCCAGCAGCGTCATGAGCAATCAGCCCCAGCATTTT